The sequence of this TCR beta chain was determined in a study of CD8 T cells in ankylosing spondylitis (dated by TCRdb to about 2017). General notes on the study: The study set out to find disease-linked TCR variants by profiling T cell receptor beta repertoires in ankylosing spondylitis patients and healthy donors. The whole study cohort included about a hundred healthy donors and 20 to 25 ankylosing spondylitis patients. Peripheral blood was sampled, and synovial fluid was additionally collected from ankylosing spondylitis patients. The paper's findings and limits, for the study overall: The disease-linked clones showed a CD8+ phenotype and occurred at relatively low frequencies in peripheral blood. The disease-linked clones were reported to be significantly enriched in matched synovial fluid samples from ankylosing spondylitis patients. Some TCR beta motif variants had previously been reported in synovial fluid and blood of reactive arthritis patients, which suggested common disease-initiation mechanisms. Blood from ankylosing spondylitis patients appeared to be characterized by a TCR beta motif made up of several highly homologous amino acid variants.

Instrument on record: Illumina HiSeq 2500. Quantitative 5'-RACE with molecular barcodes was used to prepare TCR beta libraries. Processing in the source paper ran as follows. A new computational method, built on a probabilistic model of VDJ rearrangement, was used to identify disease-linked TCR variants. The public reads were reprocessed in TCRdb via fastp at Q25 and MiXCR, keeping in-frame beta chains. Rows matching on CDR3 protein sequence are summarized as one entry with the most common DNA and genes. These V and J calls derive from TCRdb rather than the authors' analysis. Here the sample has some 220,000 distinct CDR3 sequences; over 9.5% occur a single time. The ten largest make up about 3% of the sample. V is shortened by 0 bases, J by 0 bases, and the region joining them spans 8 bases. For CDR1 and CDR2, the germline V gene lists SGHTA and FQGNSA. The CDR3 numbers 16 residues from cysteine through phenylalanine. Solely the CDR3 DNA is kept, with 48 bases framed from the first base.

In regard to this clonotype: Its antigen has not been determined. No much larger clone is present one base from it, and per-base qualities are unavailable.

The sample taken for sequencing was blood, either unsorted or a sorted T cell fraction (not recorded which). Recombination linked TRBV7-2 to TRBJ2-2, with the identity of the D gene unclear. The TCR was taken from a male donor with ankylosing spondylitis or in good health (not recorded which). The CDR3 region has the sequence CASSLAQDPNTGELFF. The DNA sequence is as follows: TGTGCCAGCAGCTTAGCGCAGGACCCGAACACCGGGGAGCTGTTTTTT.